These 32 T cell receptor beta chains came from one sample sequenced in a study of blood T cell repertoires in COVID-19. This table comes from immunoSEQ multiplex PCR, and its TCRdb copy is limited to in-frame clones, with some not included. The table records approximately 200,000 clones, 65% to 90% of them present only once. What was sequenced was PBMCs or T cells enriched from blood (not recorded which). The receptors come from a woman in her twenties or thirties who had been exposed to COVID-19.

This clone was found a few times. The chain couples TRBV18 to TRBJ1-2; 7 bases align to TRBD1. The length of the CDR3 is 17 residues. CDR1 and CDR2 from the germline V gene are KGHSH and LQKENI. Losses at the gene ends were 0 bases for V and 8 bases for J; bases not matched to a gene: 15. In DNA, the CDR3 is TGTGCCAGCTCACCACCGCCGGACCCAGGGGGGCGCCGGGGCTACACCTTC. Encoded protein: CASSPPPDPGGRRGYTF.

The V and J genes are TRBV6-5 and TRBJ1-2; a weak D match, TRBD1 (5 bases). Germline V CDR1 and CDR2: MNHEY, SVGAGI. This CDR3 has 14 residues. V lost 8 bases and J lost 3, with 16 bases in between. The CDR3 nucleotides are TGTGCCAGCTATTCCGGGGGTAGGGACTATGGCTACACCTTC. It codes for CASYSGGRDYGYTF.

The genes are TRBV18 and TRBJ1-2; D perhaps matches TRBD1 (6 bases). This CDR3 is 16 amino acids long. The germline gives CDR1 KGHSH, CDR2 LQKENI. V was shortened by 4 bases and J by 4 bases, with 19 bases between the two germline ends. The CDR3 DNA reads as TGTGCCAGCTCACGAAACAGGGACGCCCAAGGCTATGGCTACACCTTC. Translation gives CASSRNRDAQGYGYTF.

For the CDR3, the DNA is TGTGCCAGCAGCTCCTCCCCCACTCTAGCGGGGGGGTACACAGATACGCAGTATTTT. Protein product: CASSSSPTLAGGYTDTQYF. V usage is TRBV7-6 and J usage is TRBJ2-3, with 12 bases identical to TRBD2. J was trimmed by 2 bases and V by 4 bases; bases with no gene match: 13. This CDR3 is built from 19 residues. Germline V CDR1 and CDR2: SGHVS, FNYEAQ.

Here the CDR3 DNA reads TGTGCCAGCAGCGATGACGGGGTTTCCTACAATGAGCAGTTCTTC. Protein sequence: CASSDDGVSYNEQFF. This chain uses TRBV9 with TRBJ2-1, with a possible D match to TRBD2 (5 bases). V shed 3 bases and J shed 1 base, with 11 bases lying between them. CDR3 length: 15 amino acids. CDR1 and CDR2 from the germline V gene are SGDLS and YYNGEE.

This clone was recorded a few times. V gene TRBV27 combines with J gene TRBJ2-6; D not resolved. Germline CDR1 is MNHEY and CDR2 is SMNVEV (reference sequence). Trimming stripped 0 bases from V and 4 bases from J, with 7 bases between. The CDR3 runs 15 residues. The CDR3 protein is CASSLSTEGANVLTF. CDR3 sequence (DNA): TGTGCCAGCAGTTTATCGACGGAGGGGGCCAACGTCCTGACTTTC.

This rearrangement joins TRBV19 to TRBJ1-5; D not resolved. The CDR3 sequence is 14 residues long. Germline CDR1 LNHDA, CDR2 SQIVND (reference sequence). V gave up 7 bases and J gave up 0 bases, with 10 bases separating them. CDR3 loop: CASTAPYSNQPQHF. The DNA for the CDR3 is TGTGCCAGTACCGCGCCTTATAGCAATCAGCCCCAGCATTTT.

The chain joins TRBV27 to TRBJ1-6; 10 nucleotides match TRBD1. The CDR3 spans 14 residues. The ends lost 6 bases at V and 10 bases at J; junction bases unmatched: 6. Germline CDR1 MNHEY, CDR2 SMNVEV (reference sequence). Here the CDR3 reads CASSRDRGNSPLHF. DNA of the CDR3: TGTGCCAGCAGCCGGGACAGGGGAAACTCACCCCTCCACTTT.

V and J are TRBV24-1 and TRBJ1-5; a weak D match, TRBD1 (5 bases). V lost 4 bases, J lost 12 bases, and 21 bases lay in between. From germline, CDR1 is KGHDR and CDR2 SFDVKD. The CDR3 runs 15 residues. CDR3 region: CATSDPAAGFSHQHF. In DNA, the CDR3 is TGTGCCACCAGTGACCCTGCGGCAGGGTTCAGTCACCAGCATTTT.

The rearrangement links TRBV27 to TRBJ2-2; 12 nucleotides agree with TRBD2. Germline CDR1 is MNHEY and CDR2 is SMNVEV (reference sequence). V lost 6 bases, J lost 4 bases, and 6 bases stayed unmatched. This CDR3 has 16 residues. CDR3 protein: CASRRLAGASTGELFF. Written as DNA, the CDR3 is TGTGCCAGCAGAAGACTAGCGGGGGCTTCCACCGGGGAGCTGTTTTTT.

The chain couples TRBV10-3 to TRBJ1-1; D might be TRBD1 (5 bases). The CDR3 is 14 residues long. Per germline, CDR1 ENHRY and CDR2 SYGVKD. Trimming removed 0 bases at V and 4 bases at J, with 9 bases between. CDR3 protein: CAISESLGGTEAFF. CDR3 in DNA: TGTGCCATCAGTGAGTCCCTCGGGGGCACTGAAGCTTTCTTT.

This rearrangement joins TRBV2 to TRBJ1-5; no definite D call. V lost 3 bases and J 7 bases, leaving 10 bases between the germline ends. The CDR3 runs to 13 residues. The germline gives CDR1 SNHLY, CDR2 FYNNEI. CDR3 in amino acids: CASSDGGEQPQHF. For the CDR3, the DNA is TGTGCCAGCAGTGACGGTGGTGAGCAGCCCCAGCATTTT.

The chain combines TRBV4-1 with TRBJ2-1; maybe TRBD1 (6 bases). The CDR3 runs 14 residues. With 0 bases removed from V and 8 bases from J, the gap between germline ends came to 11 bases. Germline CDR1 is MGHRA and CDR2 is YSYEKL. The CDR3 loop reads CASSQEGAQDEQFF. CDR3 sequence (DNA): TGCGCCAGCAGCCAAGAGGGGGCGCAGGATGAGCAGTTCTTC.

J is TRBJ2-7 and V is TRBV6-5; 9 bases fit TRBD1. The CDR3 length is 15 residues. From germline, CDR1 is MNHEY and CDR2 SVGAGI. J was trimmed by 2 bases and V by 6 bases; bases with no gene match: 8. The CDR3 here is CASRTGQGGTYEQYF. CDR3 bases: TGTGCCAGCAGGACGGGACAGGGTGGGACCTACGAGCAGTACTTC.

This chain joins TRBV10-3 and TRBJ2-3, with 10 bases identical to TRBD2. After removal of 3 bases from V and 1 base from J, the junction contained 4 bases not matched to a gene. From germline, CDR1 is ENHRY and CDR2 SYGVKD. The CDR3 runs to 16 residues. CDR3 region: CAISDRGTSGTDTQYF. For the CDR3, the DNA is TGTGCCATCAGTGATCGGGGGACTAGCGGCACAGATACGCAGTATTTT.

This chain connects TRBV11-3 to TRBJ1-1; 7 bases fit TRBD1. The CDR3 consists of 14 residues. V shed 7 bases and J 1 base; nucleotides not matched to a gene: 6. Germline lookup yields CDR1 SGHNT and CDR2 YENEEA. CDR3 region: CASKLGQTNTEAFF. CDR3 nucleotide sequence: TGTGCCAGCAAGTTGGGACAGACGAACACTGAAGCTTTCTTT.

This chain uses TRBV6-5 with TRBJ2-7; 8 bases agree with TRBD2. This CDR3 comprises 15 residues. From germline, CDR1 is MNHEY and CDR2 SVGAGI. V lost 6 bases to trimming and J lost 6 bases; unmatched junction nucleotides: 13. CDR3: CASSGSAGGTLEQYF. The DNA of the CDR3 is TGTGCCAGCAGCGGCAGTGCGGGGGGAACCCTCGAGCAGTACTTC.

The chain recombines TRBV5-4 with TRBJ2-7; 9 nucleotides agree with TRBD1. The V segment lost 4 bases and the J segment 7 bases; nucleotides outside the gene matches: 3. Looked up from germline, CDR1 is SGHNT and CDR2 is YYREEE (reference sequence). The CDR3 extends over 12 amino acids. The DNA of the CDR3 is TGTGCCAGCAGCGGGGGACAGGGAGAGCAGTACTTC. Encoded protein: CASSGGQGEQYF.

The gene calls are TRBV5-1 and TRBJ1-4; a weak D match, TRBD1 (6 bases). The V gene's germline CDR1 is SGHRS and CDR2 YFSETQ. CDR3 length equals 16 residues. V was trimmed by 0 bases and J by 8 bases, leaving 17 bases between them. CDR3 protein: CASSLARQAVGEKLFF. The CDR3 bases are TGCGCCAGCAGCTTGGCTAGACAGGCGGTCGGCGAAAAACTGTTTTTT.

J is TRBJ1-6 and V is TRBV6-1; 7 nucleotides agree with TRBD1. This CDR3 is 17 amino acids long. Trimming took 2 bases from V and 7 from J; bases not matched to a gene: 11. Germline values: CDR1 MNHNS, CDR2 SASEGT. CDR3 protein: CASSEPPGGGNNSPLHF. CDR3 DNA sequence: TGTGCCAGCAGTGAACCCCCAGGGGGTGGGAACAATTCACCCCTCCACTTT.

The V gene is TRBV6-5, the J gene TRBJ1-4; D is perhaps TRBD1 (5 bases). Germline-derived CDR1 and CDR2 are MNHEY and SVGAGI. This CDR3 contains 14 residues. V was shortened by 6 bases and J by 8 bases, with 16 bases between the two germline ends. The CDR3 region has the DNA TGTGCCAGCAGCGGGGGGGGGTTACGGGAAAAACTGTTTTTT. Its protein product is CASSGGGLREKLFF.

This chain connects TRBV19 to TRBJ2-7, with no clear D. With 0 bases removed from V and 4 bases from J, the gap between germline ends came to 16 bases. CDR3 size: 16 residues. The V gene's germline CDR1 is LNHDA and CDR2 SQIVND (reference sequence). The CDR3: CASSIDLASSWYEQYF. The CDR3 DNA follows: TGTGCCAGTAGTATAGATCTGGCAAGTTCGTGGTACGAGCAGTACTTC.

This clone was seen a single time. The V gene is TRBV1, the J gene TRBJ2-7; the table's D call, TRBD2, has no DNA check behind it. TRBV1 is reported as a pseudogene. This CDR3 comprises 18 residues. CDR3 loop: CTSSQQGVAGGWSYEQYF. CDR3 sequence (DNA): TGCACCAGCAGCCAACAGGGGGTAGCGGGGGGCTGGTCCTACGAGCAGTACTTC.

V and J are TRBV5-1 and TRBJ1-1, with a possible D match to TRBD1 (5 bases). The V end was cut by 4 bases, the J end by 1 base, with 11 bases between. CDR3 length equals 14 residues. Germline CDR1 is SGHRS and CDR2 is YFSETQ. The CDR3, as DNA: TGCGCCAGCAGCGATGTAAGGGGGAACACTGAAGCTTTCTTT. This gives the protein CASSDVRGNTEAFF.

J is TRBJ1-6 and V is TRBV14, with a possible D match to TRBD1 (6 bases). Looked up from germline, CDR1 is SGHDN and CDR2 is FVKESK. This CDR3 is built from 12 residues. V gave up 7 bases and J gave up 7 bases, with 8 bases separating them. CDR3 loop: CASTTGNSPLHF. CDR3 bases: TGTGCCAGCACCACAGGGAATTCACCCCTCCACTTT.

CDR3: CASSPQPGVNNQPQHF. The CDR3 DNA reads TGTGCCAGCAGCCCCCAACCAGGCGTGAACAATCAGCCCCAGCATTTT. The gene calls are TRBV7-8 and TRBJ1-5; the D is unclear. The CDR3 has 16 residues. In germline, CDR1 is SGHVS, CDR2 FQNEAQ. V gave up 5 bases and J gave up 3 bases, with 17 bases separating them.

The rearrangement uses TRBV4-2 and TRBJ1-3; D uncertain. The CDR3 length is 15 residues. Germline-derived CDR1 and CDR2 are LGHNA and YNFKEQ. The V and J ends lost 0 bases and 0 bases respectively, with 6 bases between them. The CDR3 nucleotides are TGTGCCAGCAGCCAAGACTCGAGCTCTGGAAACACCATATATTTT. It is translated as CASSQDSSSGNTIYF.

The genes are TRBV7-6 and TRBJ2-3; 7 nucleotides match TRBD1. Germline values: CDR1 SGHVS, CDR2 FNYEAQ. This CDR3 contains 15 residues. V was clipped by 5 bases and J by 2 bases; unmatched bases: 7. The DNA of the CDR3 is TGTGCCAGCAGCGTGCCGGGACAGCTCACAGATACGCAGTATTTT. Its protein is CASSVPGQLTDTQYF.

This sequence joins TRBV4-1 and TRBJ1-5, with TRBD1 as a possible D gene (5 bases). CDR1 and CDR2 from the germline V gene are MGHRA and YSYEKL. This CDR3 is 15 amino acids long. V lost 0 bases and J 6 bases, leaving 12 bases between the germline ends. The CDR3 loop reads CASSQDPGGGQPQHF. CDR3 nucleotides: TGCGCCAGCAGCCAAGATCCCGGGGGGGGTCAGCCCCAGCATTTT.

The chain employs TRBV6-5 and TRBJ1-4; TRBD1 aligns across 9 bases. J gave up 10 bases and V 4 bases, and 10 bases lay outside the gene matches. The CDR3 covers 15 residues. Germline lookup yields CDR1 MNHEY and CDR2 SVGAGI. DNA for the CDR3: TGTGCCAGCAGTTTACAGGGGGCGGCAGCACGAAAACTGTTTTTT. It translates to CASSLQGAAARKLFF.

The rearrangement uses TRBV20-1 and TRBJ2-7; 12 nucleotides line up with TRBD2. Germline CDR1 and CDR2: DFQATT and SNEGSKA (reference sequence). This CDR3 is 14 amino acids long. V trimming: 3 bases; J trimming: 7 bases; junction bases outside the gene matches: 7. CDR3 sequence reads: CSASALAGGREQYF. DNA for the CDR3: TGCAGTGCTAGTGCTCTAGCGGGGGGGCGGGAGCAGTACTTC.

The chain links TRBV9 to TRBJ2-2, with TRBD2 identical over 10 bases. Germline CDR1 reads SGDLS; CDR2 reads YYNGEE. The V gene end was trimmed by 4 bases and the J gene end by 1 base; junction bases not matched to a gene: 7. This CDR3 has 17 residues. The CDR3 DNA sequence: TGTGCCAGCAGCCTCAGTGTAGCGGGGGGGAACACCGGGGAGCTGTTTTTT. Translating gives CASSLSVAGGNTGELFF.